Reported below is one T cell receptor (beta chain). The data are from a study of technical replicates of blood from a few donors. Germline values: CDR1 MDHEN, CDR2 SYDVKM. V was pared by 7 bases and J by 8 bases, with 10 bases of the junction left unmatched. This CDR3 is 13 amino acids long. Sequencing used immunoSEQ multiplex PCR; TCRdb keeps in-frame clones, though not all of them. The sample consists of roughly 60,000 clones, roughly 92% of them appearing once. The TCR comes from a human donor in good health. Some clones in this sample may be carry-over from other donors' samples. The chain links TRBV28 to TRBJ1-2; 7 nucleotides match TRBD1. Sequencing was done on a sample of PBMCs. CDR3 coding DNA: TGTGCCAGCACCGCGAGGGGGCTGGTGGGCTACACCTTC. The encoded protein is CASTARGLVGYTF.